This TCR beta chain derives from a study of identical twins. Regarding the study as a whole: Twin-shared out-of-frame alpha sequences showed excess low generation probability. Invariant T cells like MAIT and iNKT could partly confound the zero-insertion analyses.

V lost 4 bases, J lost 3 bases, and 13 bases lay in between. The CDR3 is 13 amino acids. In germline, CDR1 is SQVTM, CDR2 ANQGSEA. All of the donors were Caucasians in good health. This clonotype was observed a handful of times. Its antigen remains unknown. In TCRdb, the 5' RACE reads were re-called with MiXCR into one record per CDR3 protein. The repertoire has 350,000 or so distinct CDR3 sequences, 7% to 9.5% of them found once; the top ten carry roughly 8.7%. The origin of this receptor is a woman between 50 and 59 years old in good health. The sequencing input was naive T cells sorted from blood. The chain couples TRBV29-1 to TRBJ2-7, with D perhaps TRBD1 (6 bases). The CDR3 sequence is CSVGTGMIYEQYF. DNA of the CDR3: TGCAGCGTTGGAACAGGGATGATCTACGAGCAGTACTTC.